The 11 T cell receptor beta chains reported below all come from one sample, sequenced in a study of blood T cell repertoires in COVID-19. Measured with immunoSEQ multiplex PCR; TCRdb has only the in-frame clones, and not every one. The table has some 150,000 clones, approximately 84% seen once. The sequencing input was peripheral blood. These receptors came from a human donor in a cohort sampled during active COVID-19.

CDR3 region: CASSSMLAGGPTDTQYF. CDR3 bases: TGTGCCAGCAGTTCTATGTTGGCCGGCGGGCCCACAGATACGCAGTATTTT. V gene TRBV27 combines with J gene TRBJ2-3, with a weak D call TRBD2 (5 bases). The V gene lost 4 bases and the J gene lost 2 bases, with 19 bases spanning the gap. CDR3 size: 17 residues. Germline CDR1 is MNHEY and CDR2 is SMNVEV (reference sequence).

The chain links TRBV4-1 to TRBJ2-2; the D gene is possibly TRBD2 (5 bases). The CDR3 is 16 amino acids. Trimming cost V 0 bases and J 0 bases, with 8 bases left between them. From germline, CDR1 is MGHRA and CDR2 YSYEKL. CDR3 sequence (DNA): TGCGCCAGCAGCCAAGATCCGGGAACGAACACCGGGGAGCTGTTTTTT. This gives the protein CASSQDPGTNTGELFF.

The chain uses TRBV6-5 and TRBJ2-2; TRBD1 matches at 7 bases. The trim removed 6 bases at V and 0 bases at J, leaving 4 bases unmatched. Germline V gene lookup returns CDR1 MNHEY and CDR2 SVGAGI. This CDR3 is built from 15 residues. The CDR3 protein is CASSTRGTNTGELFF. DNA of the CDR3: TGTGCCAGCAGCACCAGGGGGACGAACACCGGGGAGCTGTTTTTT.

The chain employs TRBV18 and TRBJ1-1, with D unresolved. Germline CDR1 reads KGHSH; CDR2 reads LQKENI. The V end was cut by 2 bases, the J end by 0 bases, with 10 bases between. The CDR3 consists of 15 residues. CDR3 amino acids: CASSPGSSLNTEAFF. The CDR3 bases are TGTGCCAGCTCACCAGGTTCGAGTCTGAACACTGAAGCTTTCTTT. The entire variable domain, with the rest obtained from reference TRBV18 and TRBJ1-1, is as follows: NAGVMQNPRHLVRRRGQEARLRCSPMKGHSHVYWYRQLPEEGLKFMVYLQKENIIDESGMPKERFSAEFPKEGPSILRIQQVVRGDSAAYFCASSPGSSLNTEAFFGQGTRLTVV.

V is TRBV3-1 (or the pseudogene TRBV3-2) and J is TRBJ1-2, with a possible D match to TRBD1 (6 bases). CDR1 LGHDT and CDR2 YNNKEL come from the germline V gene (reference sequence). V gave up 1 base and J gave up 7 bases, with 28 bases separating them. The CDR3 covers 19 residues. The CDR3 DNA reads TGTGCCAGCAGCCAAGGCCCGGTGGCAGGGGCCTCCCTTTATCGTGGCTACACCTTC. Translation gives CASSQGPVAGASLYRGYTF.

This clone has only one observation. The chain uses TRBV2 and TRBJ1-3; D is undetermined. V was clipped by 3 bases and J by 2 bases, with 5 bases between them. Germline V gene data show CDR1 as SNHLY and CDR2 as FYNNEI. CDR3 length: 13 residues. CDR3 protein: CASSDFAGNTIYF. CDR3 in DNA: TGTGCCAGCAGTGACTTCGCTGGAAACACCATATATTTT.

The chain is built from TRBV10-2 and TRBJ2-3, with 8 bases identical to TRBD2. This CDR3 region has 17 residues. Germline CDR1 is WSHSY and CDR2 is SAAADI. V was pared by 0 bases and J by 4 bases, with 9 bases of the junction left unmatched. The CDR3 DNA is TGCGCCAGCAGTGAGTCCCCCAGCGGGGGTGGGCCAGATACGCAGTATTTT. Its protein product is CASSESPSGGGPDTQYF.

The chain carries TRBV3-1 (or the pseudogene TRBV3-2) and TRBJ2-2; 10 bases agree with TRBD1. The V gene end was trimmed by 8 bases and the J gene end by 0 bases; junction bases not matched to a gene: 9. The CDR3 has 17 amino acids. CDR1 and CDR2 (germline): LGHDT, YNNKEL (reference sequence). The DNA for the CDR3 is TGTGCCAGCGGATCTTGGACAGGGGGGCCGAACACCGGGGAGCTGTTTTTT. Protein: CASGSWTGGPNTGELFF.

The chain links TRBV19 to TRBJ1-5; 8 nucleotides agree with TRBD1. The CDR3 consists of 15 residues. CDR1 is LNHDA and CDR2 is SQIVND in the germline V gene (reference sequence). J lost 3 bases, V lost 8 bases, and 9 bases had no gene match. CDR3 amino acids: CASVRTGNNNQPQHF. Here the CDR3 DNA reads TGTGCCAGTGTTCGGACAGGGAATAACAATCAGCCCCAGCATTTT.

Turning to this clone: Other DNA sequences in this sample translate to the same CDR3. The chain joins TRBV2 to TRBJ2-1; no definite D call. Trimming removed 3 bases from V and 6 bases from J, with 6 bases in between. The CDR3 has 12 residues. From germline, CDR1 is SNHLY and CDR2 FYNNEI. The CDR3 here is CASSDLSNEQFF. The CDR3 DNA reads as TGTGCCAGCAGTGACCTTTCCAATGAGCAGTTCTTC.

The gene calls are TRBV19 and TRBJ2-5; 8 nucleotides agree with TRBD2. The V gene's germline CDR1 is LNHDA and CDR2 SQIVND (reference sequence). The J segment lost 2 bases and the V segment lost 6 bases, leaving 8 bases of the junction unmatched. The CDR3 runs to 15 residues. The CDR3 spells CASSNSGSWQETQYF. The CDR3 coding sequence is TGTGCCAGTAGCAACAGCGGGAGTTGGCAAGAGACCCAGTACTTC.